This T cell receptor (beta chain) is from a study of blood T cell repertoires in COVID-19. The CDR3 extends over 15 amino acids. Germline lookup yields CDR1 SQVTM and CDR2 ANQGSEA. Between the trimmed V and J ends, which lost 7 bases and 1 base, there was a span of 16 bases. The data were produced by immunoSEQ multiplex PCR, yet TCRdb's version contains in-frame clones alone and is incomplete. The table shows roughly 250,000 clones, with around 90% occurring only once. This chain joins TRBV29-1 and TRBJ2-2, with TRBD1 as a possible D gene (6 bases). The sample comprised PBMCs or T cells enriched from blood (not recorded which). This sequence was found in a woman aged 35 to 49 who had been exposed to COVID-19. This CDR3 is CSANTGRMNTGELFF. Written as DNA, the CDR3 is TGCAGCGCCAATACAGGGCGGATGAACACCGGGGAGCTGTTTTTT.